This TCR beta chain was sequenced for a study of CD8+ T cells in alopecia areata. Regarding treatment: oral pan-JAK inhibitor, 5-10 mg twice daily. Extracted from the samples, RNA was reverse transcribed into cDNA to serve as the sequencing template. The table came from immunoSEQ multiplex PCR; TCRdb's copy has only in-frame clones and leaves some out. Of a few hundred thousand clones listed, about 60% are singletons. Germline values: CDR1 ENHRY, CDR2 SYGVKD. V was trimmed by 9 bases and J by 4 bases, leaving 22 bases between them. The CDR3 has 15 residues. The origin of this receptor is a human donor with alopecia areata. The chain recombines TRBV10-3 with TRBJ2-7; unclear D gene. Material: CD4+ T cells sorted from blood, obtained at roughly week 53, from a patient treated with tofacitinib. CDR3 loop: CAIGLGPDPSYEQYF. DNA for the CDR3: TGTGCCATTGGCCTTGGGCCGGACCCGTCATACGAGCAGTACTTC.